The rows below give T cell receptor beta chains drawn from one sample of a study of cytomegalovirus exposure and HLA in healthy donors. The repertoire was sequenced with immunoSEQ multiplex PCR; TCRdb's copy has only in-frame clones and lacks some. Of 250,000 to 350,000 clones in the sample, 80% to 90% are singletons; the top ten hold under 0.85%. Specimen: PBMCs. All receptors come from a woman between 18 and 29 years old in good health and CMV-seronegative. Both conserved end residues are part of each CDR3. D genes are given only for firm matches. Clone size appears in some rows only: once, few, many, or a class for an expanded clone.

clone size	V gene	CDR3 length	J gene	D gene	CDR3 DNA	CDR3 protein
-	TRBV28	12	TRBJ2-1	-	TGTGCCAGCAGTTTAAGGAGGGATGAGCAGTTCTTC	CASSLRRDEQFF
-	TRBV6-5	14	TRBJ2-5	TRBD1	TGTGCCAGCAGTTATGGACAGGGACAAGAGACCCAGTACTTC	CASSYGQGQETQYF
-	TRBV29-1	15	TRBJ2-7	-	TGCAGCGTTGCTGGCTGGGCAGGGAATCTGTACGAGCAGTACTTC	CSVAGWAGNLYEQYF
-	TRBV7-9	12	TRBJ2-7	-	TGTGCCAGCAGCGCACAGGGCAGTGAGCAGTACTTC	CASSAQGSEQYF
-	TRBV29-1	14	TRBJ2-7	-	TGCAGCGGTTGGGGGGCTAGCGGCTCCTACGAGCAGTACTTC	CSGWGASGSYEQYF
-	TRBV7-6	15	TRBJ2-2	TRBD1	TGTGCCAGCAGCAATGGACAGGCCAACACCGGGGAGCTGTTTTTT	CASSNGQANTGELFF
-	TRBV7-2	16	TRBJ2-7	TRBD2	TGTGCCAGCAGCTTAGAGTGGGCGGGAGGTTCCTACGAGCAGTACTTC	CASSLEWAGGSYEQYF
-	TRBV19	15	TRBJ1-5	-	TGTGCCAGTAGCTTGGGACATATTAGCAATCAGCCCCAGCATTTT	CASSLGHISNQPQHF
-	TRBV12-5	16	TRBJ2-7	-	TGTGCTAGTGGTTCCGACGTGCGTGGGCCCGTCTACGAGCAGTACTTC	CASGSDVRGPVYEQYF
-	TRBV6-5	15	TRBJ1-1	TRBD1	TGTGCCAGCAGACTGAACCGGGACAGGACCAGTGAAGCTTTCTTT	CASRLNRDRTSEAFF
once	TRBV19	15	TRBJ1-2	-	TGTGCCAGTAGTCCTGGACGGCTCGGAGGCTATGGCTACACCTTC	CASSPGRLGGYGYTF
-	TRBV9	14	TRBJ2-5	TRBD1	TGTGCCAGCAGCGCTAGGACAGGGGCAGAGACCCAGTACTTC	CASSARTGAETQYF
-	TRBV15	15	TRBJ2-1	TRBD2	TGTGCCACCAGCAAATCGCGGGAGCTCTACAATGAGCAGTTCTTC	CATSKSRELYNEQFF
-	TRBV5-1	13	TRBJ2-7	TRBD1	TGCGCCAGCAGCTTGTCAGGGGGCTACGAGCAGTACTTC	CASSLSGGYEQYF
-	TRBV5-6	13	TRBJ1-1	-	TGTGCCAGCAGCTGGGGCGGTAACACTGAAGCTTTCTTT	CASSWGGNTEAFF
-	TRBV4-3	16	TRBJ1-1	TRBD1	TGCGCCAGCAGCCAAGAACTGACAGGGGTGAACACTGAAGCTTTCTTT	CASSQELTGVNTEAFF
-	TRBV11-2	14	TRBJ2-1	TRBD2	TGTGCCGGCTCGGGCGGGAGCTCCTACAATGAGCAGTTCTTC	CAGSGGSSYNEQFF
-	TRBV7-2	16	TRBJ2-3	-	TGTGCCAGCAGCTTAGGGAGGACTCCTAGCACAGATACGCAGTATTTT	CASSLGRTPSTDTQYF
-	TRBV5-4	11	TRBJ2-7	-	TGTGCCAGCAGCTTAGAGTACGAGCAGTACTTC	CASSLEYEQYF
-	TRBV5-1	14	TRBJ2-1	TRBD2	TGCGCCAGCAGCTTCTCGCGGGGGGACAATGAGCAGTTCTTC	CASSFSRGDNEQFF
-	TRBV27	14	TRBJ2-7	TRBD2	TGTGCCAGCAGTTTGTTCGGACTAGCCCCCGAGCAGTACTTC	CASSLFGLAPEQYF
-	TRBV30	14	TRBJ1-1	-	TGTGCCTGGAGTGTACGCGGGGGGAACACTGAAGCTTTCTTT	CAWSVRGGNTEAFF
-	TRBV5-4	14	TRBJ1-3	-	TGTGCCAGCAGCTCATACACCTCTGGAAACACCATATATTTT	CASSSYTSGNTIYF
-	TRBV7-9	16	TRBJ2-7	TRBD2	TGTGCCAGCAGCCCTACCCTACTAGCGGGGGCCTACGAGCAGTACTTC	CASSPTLLAGAYEQYF
-	TRBV7-2	14	TRBJ2-7	TRBD2	TGTGCCAGCAGCCCCGGACTAGCGGGCTACGAGCAGTACTTC	CASSPGLAGYEQYF
-	TRBV7-9	16	TRBJ2-5	-	TGTGCCAGCAGCCCCCTTGAGACTCGGAGTGGGGAGACCCAGTACTTC	CASSPLETRSGETQYF
-	TRBV18	14	TRBJ2-3	-	TGTGCCAGCTCAGAGGTAGTGTTGACAGATACGCAGTATTTT	CASSEVVLTDTQYF
-	TRBV2	15	TRBJ2-7	TRBD1	TGTGCCAGCAGTGAAGCGCTTATAGGGGGCGGCGAGCAGTACTTC	CASSEALIGGGEQYF
-	TRBV5-1	16	TRBJ2-3	-	TGCGCCAGCAGCCAAACAGGAAGGACCGCCACAGATACGCAGTATTTT	CASSQTGRTATDTQYF
-	TRBV7-9	17	TRBJ2-1	TRBD1	TGTGCCAGCAGCTTAGCGCTCGGCAGGGGGCCCAAAAATGAGCAGTTCTTC	CASSLALGRGPKNEQFF
-	TRBV6-5	13	TRBJ2-3	-	TGTGCCAGCAGTCCTCATTCGGGAGATACGCAGTATTTT	CASSPHSGDTQYF
-	TRBV4-1	20	TRBJ2-7	TRBD1	TGCGCCAGCAGCCAAGGGATCTTGGGGACAGGGGGGCCTCTCCGGAACGAGCAGTACTTC	CASSQGILGTGGPLRNEQYF
-	TRBV13	14	TRBJ2-7	-	TGTGCCAGCAGCTCCCCCCTCAACACCTACGAGCAGTACTTC	CASSSPLNTYEQYF
-	TRBV5-1	17	TRBJ2-2	TRBD2	TGCGCCAGCAGCAGAAAAAGGACTAGCGGTGACACCGGGGAGCTGTTTTTT	CASSRKRTSGDTGELFF
few	TRBV7-2	15	TRBJ2-7	-	TGTGCCAGCAGCTTAGCCTCAGGGGTGGACTACGAGCAGTACTTC	CASSLASGVDYEQYF
-	TRBV11-3	14	TRBJ2-3	-	TGTGCCAGCAGCTTAGAGTCGGGGTCAGATACGCAGTATTTT	CASSLESGSDTQYF
-	TRBV25-1	14	TRBJ2-1	-	TGTGCCAGCAGTTTCCAGGGATCAGTAGATGAGCAGTTCTTC	CASSFQGSVDEQFF
-	TRBV7-9	15	TRBJ2-7	TRBD2	TGTGCCAGCAGCCTCGGGACTAGCGGGAGATACGAGCAGTACTTC	CASSLGTSGRYEQYF
-	TRBV9	13	TRBJ1-2	-	TGTGCCAGCAGCCTCAGGCAGGACTATGGCTACACCTTC	CASSLRQDYGYTF
-	TRBV9	15	TRBJ1-1	TRBD1	TGTGCCAGCAGCACCCCAGGGGGCTTGAACACTGAAGCTTTCTTT	CASSTPGGLNTEAFF
-	TRBV7-9	19	TRBJ2-1	TRBD2	TGTGCCAGCAGTTCAACTAGCGGGAGGGCGTCTGGGTCCTACAATGAGCAGTTCTTC	CASSSTSGRASGSYNEQFF
-	TRBV5-1	14	TRBJ1-5	-	TGCGCCAGCAAGTCTGAGGGCTTCAATCAGCCCCAGCATTTT	CASKSEGFNQPQHF
-	TRBV18	12	TRBJ1-1	-	TGTGCCAGCTCACCACTGACAGATGAAGCTTTCTTT	CASSPLTDEAFF
-	TRBV15	17	TRBJ2-3	TRBD1	TGTGCCACCAGCAGCTTCTGGGGACAGGGAGTACCAGATACGCAGTATTTT	CATSSFWGQGVPDTQYF
-	TRBV27	16	TRBJ1-5	TRBD1	TGTGCCAGCAGTCTATACCCGGGACAGGGGGGACAGCCCCAGCATTTT	CASSLYPGQGGQPQHF
-	TRBV6-5	14	TRBJ1-5	TRBD1	TGTGCCAGCAGTTACGACAGGGGGCGTCAGCCCCAGCATTTT	CASSYDRGRQPQHF
-	TRBV6-1	13	TRBJ1-1	-	TGTGCCAGCAGACAAACAGGTAACACTGAAGCTTTCTTT	CASRQTGNTEAFF